Presented here are 31 T cell receptor beta chains from one specimen sequenced in a study of cytomegalovirus exposure and HLA in healthy donors. Profiling relied on immunoSEQ multiplex PCR, and the TCRdb table lists in-frame clones only, not all of them. The table records 250,000 to 350,000 clones, approximately 90% of them present only once. The source material was PBMCs. All receptors derive from a woman between 25 and 40 years old in good health and CMV-seropositive.

The rearrangement joins TRBV5-3 to TRBJ2-3; tentative D call: TRBD1 (6 bases). TRBV5-3 is labeled an ORF, and its function is uncertain. This CDR3 is 16 amino acids long. V lost 4 bases and J 1 base, leaving 16 bases between the germline ends. The CDR3 loop is CARSPSSGECTDTQYF. The CDR3 bases are TGTGCCAGAAGCCCCAGCTCAGGGGAGTGCACAGATACGCAGTATTTT.

The CDR3 DNA reads as TGCGCCAGCAGCCAAGAAGGGACAGGGCTCGGAAACACCATATATTTT. Amino acid sequence: CASSQEGTGLGNTIYF. This chain uses TRBV4-1 with TRBJ1-3; the match to TRBD1 covers 9 bases. This CDR3 region has 16 residues. Per the germline V gene, CDR1 is MGHRA and CDR2 is YSYEKL. J gave up 4 bases and V 0 bases, and 4 bases lay outside the gene matches.

This chain links TRBV11-2 with TRBJ2-7; no clear D gene. Germline lookup yields CDR1 SGHAT and CDR2 FQNNGV. The CDR3 consists of 11 residues. V lost 3 bases and J 5 bases, leaving 5 bases between the germline ends. The CDR3 reads CASSFRHEQYF. DNA for the CDR3: TGTGCCAGCAGCTTTAGGCACGAGCAGTACTTC.

This clone was observed a handful of times. The genes are TRBV18 and TRBJ1-6; possibly TRBD1 for D (5 bases). From germline, CDR1 is KGHSH and CDR2 LQKENI. V gave up 1 base and J gave up 4 bases, with 14 bases separating them. CDR3 length equals 17 residues. The CDR3 DNA sequence: TGTGCCAGCTCACCACAGGAGGTGGGACCTTATAATTCACCCCTCCACTTT. Protein: CASSPQEVGPYNSPLHF.

This chain connects TRBV25-1 to TRBJ2-5; 7 bases fit TRBD2. With 1 base clipped from V and 3 bases from J, the junction kept 5 bases outside the gene matches. This CDR3 region has 15 residues. Germline CDR1 and CDR2: MGHDK and SYGVNS. CDR3 coding DNA: TGTGCCAGCAGTGAATCAGCGGGGAGGAAAGAGACCCAGTACTTC. Translated, it gives CASSESAGRKETQYF.

The gene calls are TRBV6-5 and TRBJ1-5; D unclear. Trimming cost V 6 bases and J 3 bases, with 9 bases left between them. CDR1 is MNHEY and CDR2 is SVGAGI in the germline V gene. CDR3 length: 13 amino acids. Written as DNA, the CDR3 is TGTGCCAGCAGGGTTGGAGTCAATCAGCCCCAGCATTTT. Translating gives CASRVGVNQPQHF.

The chain links TRBV29-1 to TRBJ1-2, with 7 bases identical to TRBD1. This CDR3 contains 15 residues. Looked up from germline, CDR1 is SQVTM and CDR2 is ANQGSEA. V shed 3 bases, J shed 8 bases, and the junction held 15 bases outside the gene matches. The CDR3 DNA reads as TGCAGCGTTGATACTCAGACAGGGACAAGCGGAGGCTACACCTTC. It yields the protein CSVDTQTGTSGGYTF.

The chain carries TRBV4-3 and TRBJ1-2; D is ambiguous. Germline-derived CDR1 and CDR2 are LGHNA and YSLEER. The CDR3 is made up of 14 amino acids. Trimming shortened V by 3 bases and J by 6 bases, and 14 bases separated the two germline ends. This CDR3 is CASSQGFESHGYTF. DNA of the CDR3: TGCGCCAGCAGCCAGGGGTTTGAAAGCCATGGCTACACCTTC.

V usage is TRBV18 and J usage is TRBJ1-1; D not resolved. V was pared by 4 bases and J by 1 base, with 7 bases between. This CDR3 is 13 amino acids long. CDR1 is KGHSH and CDR2 is LQKENI in the germline V gene. CDR3 amino acids: CASSRAGNTEAFF. The CDR3 nucleotides are TGTGCCAGCTCACGGGCAGGGAACACTGAAGCTTTCTTT.

This chain uses TRBV30 with TRBJ1-6; D not resolved. V lost 2 bases to trimming and J lost 4 bases, with 18 bases between them. Germline V gene sequence: CDR1 GTSNPN, CDR2 SVGIG (reference sequence). This CDR3 region has 17 residues. CDR3 sequence: CAWSTPRGRLYNSPLHF. CDR3 DNA: TGTGCCTGGAGTACCCCCCGAGGGCGCCTATATAATTCACCCCTCCACTTT.

The chain uses TRBV7-8 and TRBJ2-7; D is undetermined. CDR3 length equals 13 residues. The germline V and J ends were trimmed by 4 bases and 4 bases, with 11 bases remaining between them. In germline, CDR1 is SGHVS, CDR2 FQNEAQ. The CDR3 sequence is CASSSFRIYEQYF. CDR3 nucleotide sequence: TGTGCCAGCAGCTCTTTTCGAATATACGAGCAGTACTTC.

V gene TRBV27 combines with J gene TRBJ1-2; 8 positions agree with TRBD1. The ends lost 5 bases at V and 5 bases at J; junction bases unmatched: 10. This CDR3 has 15 amino acids. Germline loops: CDR1 MNHEY, CDR2 SMNVEV (reference sequence). CDR3 loop: CASSPLPGGPYGYTF. The CDR3 DNA reads as TGTGCCAGCAGTCCCCTGCCAGGGGGCCCTTATGGCTACACCTTC.

CDR3 sequence (DNA): TGCGCCAGCAGCCAAGAAGTAGCGGGAGTCGGCGAGCAGTACTTC. It encodes CASSQEVAGVGEQYF. The V gene is TRBV4-1, the J gene TRBJ2-7, with 9 bases lining up with TRBD2. Germline V gene data show CDR1 as MGHRA and CDR2 as YSYEKL. This CDR3 is built from 15 residues. Trimming took 0 bases from V and 6 from J; bases not matched to a gene: 6.

The rearrangement uses TRBV28 and TRBJ2-1; 10 bases are shared with TRBD2. Germline lookup yields CDR1 MDHEN and CDR2 SYDVKM. V was pared by 10 bases and J by 8 bases, with 8 bases of the junction left unmatched. The CDR3 has 13 residues. The CDR3 here is CATEAGGLDEQFF. The CDR3 DNA reads TGTGCCACCGAAGCGGGAGGGTTGGATGAGCAGTTCTTC.

The chain employs TRBV30 and TRBJ1-3, with D maybe TRBD1 (6 bases). Germline CDR1 and CDR2: GTSNPN and SVGIG (reference sequence). This CDR3 has 16 residues. V shed 0 bases and J shed 4 bases, with 16 bases lying between them. CDR3 sequence (DNA): TGTGCCTGGAGTGTGGGCCACAGGGTTTCGGGAAACACCATATATTTT. This codes for CAWSVGHRVSGNTIYF.

J is TRBJ2-3 and V is TRBV14, with 10 bases lining up with TRBD1. CDR1 and CDR2 from the germline V gene are SGHDN and FVKESK. This CDR3 is 17 amino acids long. The trim removed 0 bases at V and 5 bases at J, leaving 8 bases unmatched. The CDR3 protein is CASSQDLGDRGEDTQYF. The CDR3, as DNA: TGTGCCAGCAGCCAAGATCTAGGGGACAGGGGAGAAGATACGCAGTATTTT.

The V call is TRBV29-1, the J call TRBJ1-2, with no clear D. Germline V gene sequence: CDR1 SQVTM, CDR2 ANQGSEA. This CDR3 has 14 amino acids. Trimming removed 3 bases at V and 1 base at J, with 12 bases between. CDR3 sequence: CSVEIGRINYGYTF. The DNA of the CDR3 is TGCAGCGTTGAGATAGGACGGATTAACTATGGCTACACCTTC.

The chain carries TRBV6-5 and TRBJ2-2; D might be TRBD1 (6 bases). Trimming removed 2 bases at V and 11 bases at J, with 18 bases between. Germline values: CDR1 MNHEY, CDR2 SVGAGI. The CDR3 runs 15 residues. The CDR3 region is CASSYRTDGRGELFF. DNA for the CDR3: TGTGCCAGCAGTTACCGGACAGACGGACGGGGAGAGCTGTTTTTT.

The chain carries TRBV5-4 and TRBJ2-1, with D possibly TRBD2 on 7 matching bases. Germline V gene data show CDR1 as SGHNT and CDR2 as YYREEE (reference sequence). V shed 1 base and J shed 3 bases, with 11 bases lying between them. This CDR3 is 15 amino acids long. The CDR3 loop reads CASSLQGRDYNEQFF. The CDR3 DNA reads as TGTGCCAGCAGCTTGCAGGGGAGGGACTACAATGAGCAGTTCTTC.

This chain connects TRBV7-6 to TRBJ2-2; possibly TRBD1 or TRBD2 for D (6 bases each). Germline CDR1 is SGHVS and CDR2 is FNYEAQ. The CDR3 runs to 17 residues. The V end lost 1 base, the J end lost 3 bases, and 15 bases lay between the germline ends. CDR3 sequence (DNA): TGTGCCAGCAGCTTAGGGGGGGCGCGTAGGGACACCGGGGAGCTGTTTTTT. Protein product: CASSLGGARRDTGELFF.

This chain connects TRBV2 to TRBJ2-7, with TRBD1 matching 8 bases. V was clipped by 1 base and J by 1 base; unmatched bases: 3. The CDR3 spans 15 residues. Germline loops: CDR1 SNHLY, CDR2 FYNNEI. The CDR3 loop is CASSEVQGGSYEQYF. DNA of the CDR3: TGTGCCAGCAGTGAAGTACAGGGGGGTTCCTACGAGCAGTACTTC.

This chain uses TRBV7-3 with TRBJ2-7; D call uncertain. This CDR3 spans 13 amino acids. V lost 2 bases and J lost 3, with 8 bases in between. Germline V gives CDR1 SGHTA, CDR2 FQGTGA. The CDR3 nucleotides are TGTGCCAGCAGCTTACATCCGGGCTACGAGCAGTACTTC. It is translated as CASSLHPGYEQYF.

This chain connects TRBV28 to TRBJ2-2; no definite D call. V shed 3 bases and J shed 7 bases, with 9 bases lying between them. The CDR3 sequence is 13 residues long. CDR1 is MDHEN and CDR2 is SYDVKM in the germline V gene. The DNA of the CDR3 is TGTGCCAGCAGTTTGGGGTCTTACGGGGAGCTGTTTTTT. It codes for CASSLGSYGELFF. The full variable domain, with the rest looked up from reference TRBV28 and TRBJ2-2, is DVKVTQSSRYLVKRTGEKVFLECVQDMDHENMFWYRQDPGLGLRLIYFSYDVKMKEKGDIPEGYSVSREKKERFSLILESASTNQTSMYLCASSLGSYGELFFGEGSRLTVL.

The CDR3 DNA reads TGTGCCAGCAGCCCCGGGGCAGGGGGCAAAAACATTCAGTACTTC. It yields the protein CASSPGAGGKNIQYF. The chain has TRBV5-6 and TRBJ2-4; 7 bases are a match to TRBD1. CDR3 length: 15 amino acids. V was clipped by 4 bases and J by 3 bases; unmatched bases: 7. The V gene's germline CDR1 is SGHDT and CDR2 YYEEEE.

The chain is built from TRBV13 and TRBJ1-3; tentative D call: TRBD1 (5 bases). This CDR3 contains 17 residues. Between the trimmed V and J ends, which lost 3 bases and 1 base, there was a span of 16 bases. Germline-derived CDR1 and CDR2 are PRHDT and FYEKMQ (reference sequence). CDR3 residues: CASSFGRGTSSGNTIYF. The CDR3 DNA sequence: TGTGCCAGCAGCTTCGGCCGAGGGACTTCTTCTGGAAACACCATATATTTT.

The CDR3 nucleotides read TGCAGCGTTGATGGCAGGGGGCGTTTCCGTGAGCAGTTCTTC. It specifies CSVDGRGRFREQFF. The chain uses TRBV29-1 and TRBJ2-1, with TRBD1 matching 8 bases. The CDR3 is 14 amino acids. CDR1 SQVTM and CDR2 ANQGSEA come from the germline V gene. Unmatched junction bases numbered 10, after V lost 3 bases and J lost 9 bases.

This chain connects TRBV5-1 to TRBJ2-3, with 11 bases matching TRBD1. This CDR3 contains 16 residues. With V trimmed by 7 bases and J by 6 bases, 13 bases remained unmatched. Germline V gene sequence: CDR1 SGHRS, CDR2 YFSETQ. Here the CDR3 DNA reads TGCGCCAGCGTTCCGCGGACAGGGGGCGCAGGGGATACGCAGTATTTT. It specifies CASVPRTGGAGDTQYF.

The rearrangement links TRBV5-4 to TRBJ2-4, with D perhaps TRBD2 (5 bases). V was shortened by 2 bases and J by 9 bases, with 15 bases between the two germline ends. CDR3 size: 14 residues. Germline values: CDR1 SGHNT, CDR2 YYREEE (reference sequence). In DNA, the CDR3 is TGTGCCAGCAGCTTTGAGGGAGTAGGGAGCATTCAGTACTTC. Translating it yields CASSFEGVGSIQYF. Together with reference TRBV5-4 and TRBJ2-4, the CDR3 gives the full variable domain: ETGVTQSPTHLIKTRGQQVTLRCSSQSGHNTVSWYQQALGQGPQFIFQYYREEENGRGNFPPRFSGLQFPNYSSELNVNALELDDSALYLCASSFEGVGSIQYFGAGTRLSVL.

The chain uses TRBV9 and TRBJ2-2; tentative D call: TRBD1 (7 bases). The CDR3 covers 15 residues. CDR1 SGDLS and CDR2 YYNGEE come from the germline V gene. V dropped 1 base and J dropped 4 bases, with 11 bases sitting between them. For the CDR3, the DNA is TGTGCCAGCAGCGTACTCCAGGGGGGCACCGGGGAGCTGTTTTTT. Translating it yields CASSVLQGGTGELFF.

The CDR3 reads CASSLSDRGSRGYTF. The CDR3 DNA reads TGTGCCAGCAGTTTATCGGACAGGGGGTCTCGGGGCTACACCTTC. This rearrangement joins TRBV28 to TRBJ1-2; 10 bases agree with TRBD1. This CDR3 spans 15 amino acids. Unmatched junction bases numbered 7, after V lost 1 base and J lost 8 bases. Germline CDR1 reads MDHEN; CDR2 reads SYDVKM.

As concerns this clone: One end of the junction is discordant with germline, which a read error may explain. J is TRBJ2-7 and V is TRBV27; 7 bases match TRBD1. From germline, CDR1 is MNHEY and CDR2 SMNVEV (reference sequence). CDR3 size: 12 residues. CDR3 amino acids: CASSLPGTAYQF. DNA for the CDR3: TGTGCCAGCAGTCTACCCGGGACAGCATACCAATTC.